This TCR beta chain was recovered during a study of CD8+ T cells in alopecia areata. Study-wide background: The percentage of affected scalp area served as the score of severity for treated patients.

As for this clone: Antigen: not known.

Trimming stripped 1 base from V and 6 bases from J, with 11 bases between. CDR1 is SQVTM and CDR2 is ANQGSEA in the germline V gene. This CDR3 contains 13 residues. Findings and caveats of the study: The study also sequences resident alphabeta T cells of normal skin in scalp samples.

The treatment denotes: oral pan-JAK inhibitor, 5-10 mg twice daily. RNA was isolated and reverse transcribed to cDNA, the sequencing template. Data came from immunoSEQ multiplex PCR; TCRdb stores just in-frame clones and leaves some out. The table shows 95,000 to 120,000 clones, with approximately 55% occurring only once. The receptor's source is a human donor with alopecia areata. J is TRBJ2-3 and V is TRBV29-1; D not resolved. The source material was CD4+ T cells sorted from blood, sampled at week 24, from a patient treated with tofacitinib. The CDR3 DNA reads TGCAGCGTTGAAGGGCGGCTTGGCGATACGCAGTATTTT. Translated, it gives CSVEGRLGDTQYF.